A selection of T cell receptor beta chains follows, all from one sample in a study of blood T cell repertoires in COVID-19. Data came from immunoSEQ multiplex PCR; TCRdb stores just in-frame clones and leaves some out. The profile shows tens of thousands of clones, about three quarters of them singletons. Sequencing was done on a sample of peripheral blood. These receptors all come from an elderly man with acute or convalescent COVID-19. The CDR3 runs from the conserved cysteine through the conserved F or W. The D gene is left open where the match is weak. Size is omitted from some rows. Given values are once, few, many or a class for expanded clones.

v_call: TRBV5-6
j_call: TRBJ1-4
clone_size: -
d_call: -
cdr3_aa: CASNRGTNEKLFF
cdr3_nt: TGTGCCAGCAATAGGGGAACTAATGAAAAACTGTTTTTT

v_call: TRBV24-1
j_call: TRBJ2-7
clone_size: -
d_call: -
cdr3_aa: CATSRVGSYEQYF
cdr3_nt: TGTGCCACCTCACGGGTCGGCTCCTACGAGCAGTACTTC

v_call: TRBV11-1
j_call: TRBJ1-1
clone_size: many
d_call: -
cdr3_aa: CASSLSSTEAFF
cdr3_nt: TGTGCCAGCAGCTTATCCTCCACTGAAGCTTTCTTT

v_call: TRBV7-2
j_call: TRBJ2-1
clone_size: -
d_call: -
cdr3_aa: CASSSSGGNEQFF
cdr3_nt: TGTGCCAGCAGCTCATCCGGGGGTAATGAGCAGTTCTTC

v_call: TRBV5-1
j_call: TRBJ2-1
clone_size: -
d_call: TRBD2
cdr3_aa: CASRRAGDSNNEQFF
cdr3_nt: TGCGCCAGCAGACGCGCGGGAGACTCGAACAATGAGCAGTTCTTC

v_call: TRBV7-7
j_call: TRBJ2-2
clone_size: -
d_call: TRBD1
cdr3_aa: CASSTYPQGENTGELFF
cdr3_nt: TGTGCTAGCAGCACCTACCCCCAGGGGGAGAACACCGGGGAGCTGTTTTTT

v_call: TRBV24-1
j_call: TRBJ2-3
clone_size: -
d_call: TRBD2
cdr3_aa: CATSGRSPGLVTDTQYF
cdr3_nt: TGTGCCACCAGCGGACGGAGCCCGGGACTAGTCACAGATACGCAGTATTTT

v_call: TRBV11-2
j_call: TRBJ2-5
clone_size: -
d_call: TRBD2
cdr3_aa: CASSPGLVETQYF
cdr3_nt: TGTGCCAGCAGCCCGGGACTAGTAGAGACCCAGTACTTC

v_call: TRBV27
j_call: TRBJ2-1
clone_size: -
d_call: TRBD2
cdr3_aa: CASSLGLAGAYEQFF
cdr3_nt: TGTGCCAGCAGTTTAGGGCTAGCGGGAGCGTATGAGCAGTTCTTC

v_call: TRBV6-5
j_call: TRBJ2-5
clone_size: -
d_call: TRBD2
cdr3_aa: CASSPRDYRGTQYF
cdr3_nt: TGTGCCAGCAGTCCCCGGGACTACCGAGGGACCCAGTACTTC

v_call: TRBV2
j_call: TRBJ2-1
clone_size: -
d_call: TRBD2
cdr3_aa: CASRRLAGVNEQFF
cdr3_nt: TGTGCCAGCAGACGACTAGCGGGAGTGAATGAGCAGTTCTTC

v_call: TRBV19
j_call: TRBJ2-3
clone_size: -
d_call: TRBD2
cdr3_aa: CASRLAGATDTQYF
cdr3_nt: TGTGCTTCCCGACTAGCGGGGGCCACAGATACGCAGTATTTT

v_call: TRBV3-1/TRBV3-2
j_call: TRBJ1-3
clone_size: once
d_call: -
cdr3_aa: CASSPGQGNTIYF
cdr3_nt: TGTGCCAGCAGCCCTGGACAGGGAAACACCATATATTTT

v_call: TRBV7-3
j_call: TRBJ2-1
clone_size: -
d_call: TRBD2
cdr3_aa: CASSLRLAENNEQFF
cdr3_nt: TGTGCCAGCAGCTTAAGACTAGCGGAGAACAATGAGCAGTTCTTC

v_call: TRBV19
j_call: TRBJ2-1
clone_size: once
d_call: TRBD1
cdr3_aa: CASSMRDRALFF
cdr3_nt: TGTGCCAGTAGTATGAGGGACAGGGCCCTATTCTTC

v_call: TRBV28
j_call: TRBJ1-2
clone_size: -
d_call: -
cdr3_aa: CASREGGDGYTF
cdr3_nt: TGTGCCAGCAGGGAAGGGGGGGACGGCTACACCTTC

v_call: TRBV7-2
j_call: TRBJ2-1
clone_size: -
d_call: TRBD2
cdr3_aa: CASSLFSGSSSEQFF
cdr3_nt: TGTGCCAGCAGCCTGTTTAGCGGGAGTTCTAGTGAGCAGTTCTTC

v_call: TRBV6-5
j_call: TRBJ2-3
clone_size: -
d_call: TRBD1
cdr3_aa: CASSLGTGADTQYF
cdr3_nt: TGTGCCAGCAGTTTAGGGACAGGGGCAGATACGCAGTATTTT

v_call: TRBV3-1/TRBV3-2
j_call: TRBJ2-2
clone_size: few
d_call: -
cdr3_aa: CASSQVAVAGELFF
cdr3_nt: TGTGCCAGCAGCCAAGTGGCGGTTGCCGGGGAGCTGTTTTTT

v_call: TRBV5-5
j_call: TRBJ1-1
clone_size: -
d_call: TRBD1
cdr3_aa: CASSWDRGNTEAFF
cdr3_nt: TGTGCCAGCAGCTGGGACAGGGGGAACACTGAAGCTTTCTTT

v_call: TRBV7-8
j_call: TRBJ2-3
clone_size: -
d_call: TRBD1
cdr3_aa: CASSLAGQGRPTQYF
cdr3_nt: TGTGCCAGCAGCTTAGCCGGACAGGGAAGGCCTACGCAGTATTTT

v_call: TRBV5-1
j_call: TRBJ1-1
clone_size: -
d_call: -
cdr3_aa: CASSLGRNTEAFF
cdr3_nt: TGCGCCAGCAGCTTGGGTCGGAACACTGAAGCTTTCTTT

v_call: TRBV5-6
j_call: TRBJ2-7
clone_size: -
d_call: TRBD2
cdr3_aa: CASSWGGLTTYEQYF
cdr3_nt: TGTGCCAGCAGCTGGGGGGGACTAACTACTTACGAGCAGTACTTC

v_call: TRBV30
j_call: TRBJ1-3
clone_size: -
d_call: -
cdr3_aa: CACPSLAGNTIYF
cdr3_nt: TGTGCCTGCCCGTCTCTTGCTGGAAACACCATATATTTT

v_call: TRBV7-2
j_call: TRBJ1-1
clone_size: -
d_call: -
cdr3_aa: CASSITGNTEAFF
cdr3_nt: TGTGCCAGCAGCATAACGGGGAACACTGAAGCTTTCTTT

v_call: TRBV7-2
j_call: TRBJ2-5
clone_size: -
d_call: TRBD1
cdr3_aa: CASSMDRRETQYF
cdr3_nt: TGTGCCAGCAGCATGGACAGGAGGGAGACCCAGTACTTC

v_call: TRBV24-1
j_call: TRBJ2-2
clone_size: -
d_call: TRBD1
cdr3_aa: CATSDWQGAALGELFF
cdr3_nt: TGTGCCACCAGTGATTGGCAGGGGGCGGCCCTAGGGGAGCTGTTTTTT

v_call: TRBV4-3
j_call: TRBJ1-5
clone_size: -
d_call: -
cdr3_aa: CASSQDFRGEGNQPQHF
cdr3_nt: TGCGCCAGCAGCCAAGATTTCCGCGGGGAGGGGAATCAGCCCCAGCATTTT

v_call: TRBV10-3
j_call: TRBJ2-3
clone_size: -
d_call: TRBD2
cdr3_aa: CAISAGTSGSDTQYF
cdr3_nt: TGTGCCATCAGCGCTGGGACTAGCGGGAGTGATACGCAGTATTTT

v_call: TRBV7-9
j_call: TRBJ2-7
clone_size: -
d_call: -
cdr3_aa: CASSLGTGRYEQYF
cdr3_nt: TGTGCCAGCAGCTTAGGAACAGGGCGGTACGAGCAGTACTTC

v_call: TRBV7-2
j_call: TRBJ1-1
clone_size: -
d_call: -
cdr3_aa: CASSSESPGGSLDTEAFF
cdr3_nt: TGTGCCAGCAGCTCGGAATCCCCGGGGGGAAGTCTGGACACTGAAGCTTTCTTT

v_call: TRBV5-4
j_call: TRBJ1-1
clone_size: few
d_call: TRBD1
cdr3_aa: CASSRTGGESEAFF
cdr3_nt: TGTGCCAGCAGCCGGACAGGGGGAGAGTCTGAAGCTTTCTTT

v_call: TRBV9
j_call: TRBJ2-2
clone_size: -
d_call: -
cdr3_aa: CASSVEPLGTDRKGELFF
cdr3_nt: TGTGCCAGCAGCGTAGAGCCCCTCGGGACCGACAGGAAGGGGGAGCTGTTTTTT

v_call: TRBV11-2
j_call: TRBJ2-2
clone_size: -
d_call: -
cdr3_aa: CASSLPSRIGELFF
cdr3_nt: TGTGCCAGCAGCTTACCATCGAGAATCGGGGAGCTGTTTTTT

v_call: TRBV7-9
j_call: TRBJ2-1
clone_size: -
d_call: TRBD2
cdr3_aa: CASSSKKRAGGPNEQFF
cdr3_nt: TGTGCCAGCAGCTCAAAAAAACGAGCGGGAGGGCCCAATGAGCAGTTCTTC

v_call: TRBV9
j_call: TRBJ2-2
clone_size: few
d_call: TRBD2
cdr3_aa: CASSAGTSVNTGELFF
cdr3_nt: TGTGCCAGCAGCGCCGGGACTAGCGTTAACACCGGGGAGCTGTTTTTT

v_call: TRBV7-9
j_call: TRBJ2-5
clone_size: -
d_call: TRBD1
cdr3_aa: CASSLALRGGFETQYF
cdr3_nt: TGTGCCAGCAGCTTAGCCCTAAGAGGGGGCTTTGAGACCCAGTACTTC

v_call: TRBV27
j_call: TRBJ2-5
clone_size: -
d_call: -
cdr3_aa: CASSSNWDTQETQYF
cdr3_nt: TGTGCCAGCAGTTCGAATTGGGACACGCAAGAGACCCAGTACTTC

v_call: TRBV19
j_call: TRBJ2-7
clone_size: -
d_call: -
cdr3_aa: CASSQQGLTYEQYF
cdr3_nt: TGTGCCAGTAGTCAACAGGGCCTAACGTACGAGCAGTACTTC

v_call: TRBV24-1
j_call: TRBJ2-5
clone_size: -
d_call: -
cdr3_aa: CATSDPYGGGETQYF
cdr3_nt: TGTGCCACCAGTGATCCATACGGGGGAGGAGAGACCCAGTACTTC

v_call: TRBV29-1
j_call: TRBJ2-7
clone_size: -
d_call: TRBD1
cdr3_aa: CSVKTGTGGSEQYF
cdr3_nt: TGCAGCGTTAAAACCGGGACAGGGGGGAGCGAGCAGTACTTC

v_call: TRBV12-3/TRBV12-4
j_call: TRBJ1-4
clone_size: -
d_call: TRBD1
cdr3_aa: CASTRDSSEKLFF
cdr3_nt: TGTGCCAGCACCCGGGACAGCTCCGAAAAACTGTTTTTT

v_call: TRBV7-2
j_call: TRBJ1-1
clone_size: -
d_call: TRBD1
cdr3_aa: CASSLTGGRTEAFF
cdr3_nt: TGTGCCAGCAGCTTAACAGGGGGTCGGACTGAAGCTTTCTTT

v_call: TRBV6-5
j_call: TRBJ2-7
clone_size: -
d_call: -
cdr3_aa: CASSYEKNRVYEQYF
cdr3_nt: TGTGCCAGCAGTTACGAGAAAAACAGGGTCTACGAGCAGTACTTC

v_call: TRBV7-8
j_call: TRBJ1-1
clone_size: -
d_call: -
cdr3_aa: CASSPTGF
cdr3_nt: TGTGCCAGCAGCCCTACGGGCTTT

v_call: TRBV18
j_call: TRBJ2-7
clone_size: -
d_call: -
cdr3_aa: CASSPRQDEQYF
cdr3_nt: TGTGCCAGCTCACCGAGACAGGACGAGCAGTACTTC

v_call: TRBV10-3
j_call: TRBJ2-6
clone_size: -
d_call: -
cdr3_aa: CAISESNPSGANVLTF
cdr3_nt: TGTGCCATCAGTGAGTCAAATCCGTCTGGGGCCAACGTCCTGACTTTC

v_call: TRBV6-2/TRBV6-3
j_call: TRBJ2-2
clone_size: -
d_call: TRBD2
cdr3_aa: CASSITSGNPNTGELFF
cdr3_nt: TGTGCCAGCAGTATTACTAGCGGCAATCCCAACACCGGGGAGCTGTTTTTT

v_call: TRBV5-6
j_call: TRBJ2-5
clone_size: -
d_call: TRBD2
cdr3_aa: CASSQRGLAGGETQYF
cdr3_nt: TGTGCCAGCAGCCAGAGAGGACTAGCGGGGGGAGAGACCCAGTACTTC

v_call: TRBV12-3/TRBV12-4
j_call: TRBJ2-3
clone_size: once
d_call: -
cdr3_aa: CASNMAPDTQYF
cdr3_nt: TGTGCCAGCAATATGGCACCAGATACGCAGTATTTT

v_call: TRBV4-1
j_call: TRBJ2-1
clone_size: -
d_call: TRBD2
cdr3_aa: CASSLPTSVYNEQFF
cdr3_nt: TGCGCCAGCAGCCTCCCGACTAGCGTGTACAATGAGCAGTTCTTC

v_call: TRBV19
j_call: TRBJ2-5
clone_size: few
d_call: -
cdr3_aa: CASRTQDQETQYF
cdr3_nt: TGTGCCAGCCGGACTCAGGACCAAGAGACCCAGTACTTC

v_call: TRBV7-2
j_call: TRBJ2-5
clone_size: -
d_call: TRBD1
cdr3_aa: CASSWDRGSQYF
cdr3_nt: TGTGCCAGCAGCTGGGACAGAGGGTCCCAGTACTTC

v_call: TRBV10-3
j_call: TRBJ2-7
clone_size: -
d_call: TRBD1
cdr3_aa: CAISETGGSYEQYF
cdr3_nt: TGTGCCATCAGTGAGACAGGGGGCTCCTACGAGCAGTACTTC

v_call: TRBV3-1/TRBV3-2
j_call: TRBJ2-7
clone_size: few
d_call: -
cdr3_aa: CASSQAPDTTYEQYF
cdr3_nt: TGTGCCAGCAGCCAAGCCCCCGACACAACCTACGAGCAGTACTTC

v_call: TRBV11-3
j_call: TRBJ2-3
clone_size: -
d_call: -
cdr3_aa: CASSFGGADTQYF
cdr3_nt: TGTGCCAGCAGCTTTGGCGGGGCAGATACGCAGTATTTT

v_call: TRBV6-6
j_call: TRBJ1-4
clone_size: -
d_call: -
cdr3_aa: CASSYSIVDEKLFF
cdr3_nt: TGTGCCAGCAGTTACTCCATAGTTGATGAAAAACTGTTTTTT

v_call: TRBV7-8
j_call: TRBJ2-7
clone_size: few
d_call: TRBD2
cdr3_aa: CASSLASRREKNEQYF
cdr3_nt: TGTGCCAGCAGCTTAGCCTCCCGGCGGGAGAAGAACGAGCAGTACTTC

v_call: TRBV4-2
j_call: TRBJ2-1
clone_size: -
d_call: -
cdr3_aa: CASSQVWDSYNNEQFF
cdr3_nt: TGTGCCAGCAGCCAAGTTTGGGACTCTTACAACAATGAGCAGTTCTTC

v_call: TRBV3-1/TRBV3-2
j_call: TRBJ1-1
clone_size: -
d_call: -
cdr3_aa: CASSQDMGRGTEAFF
cdr3_nt: TGTGCCAGCAGCCAAGATATGGGGCGAGGAACTGAAGCTTTCTTT